This T cell receptor beta chain was obtained from a study of cytomegalovirus exposure and HLA in healthy donors. PCR was performed using 60 Vbeta and 13 Jbeta primers. Assay: immunoSEQ multiplex PCR; the TCRdb copy retains only in-frame clones and omits some. This sample has 90,000 or so clones, with about 78% found just once. With regard to this clone: Its antigen is not known.

Study findings and constraints: Roughly uniform depth of sequencing across donors was assumed in presence/absence analyses. A list of about 180 TCR beta chains associated with cytomegalovirus was given.

Germline V gives CDR1 SGHRS, CDR2 YFSETQ. There are 15 residues in the CDR3. V shed 5 bases and J 5 bases; nucleotides not matched to a gene: 9. The clonotype was recovered from a woman aged 40 to 55 in good health and CMV-seronegative. V is TRBV5-1 and J is TRBJ2-5; the match to TRBD2 covers 10 bases. Sequencing was carried out using PBMCs. The CDR3 coding sequence is TGCGCCAGCAGGGAGAGCGGGAGGGCCCCTGAGACCCAGTACTTC. The encoded protein is CASRESGRAPETQYF.